These 6 T cell receptor beta chains originate from one sample sequenced in a study of graft-versus-host responses after intestinal transplantation. Lymphocytes from graft epithelium and lamina propria were isolated. This table comes from immunoSEQ multiplex PCR, and its TCRdb copy is limited to in-frame clones, with some not included. The sample has about 15,000 clones; around 64% are singletons. Sequenced here: ileum tissue, sampled around 99 weeks after intestinal transplantation. The receptors stem from a human patient who received an intestinal transplant, so some T cells may come from the graft donor.

This chain joins TRBV10-1 and TRBJ2-3; 7 positions agree with TRBD2. The CDR3 sequence is 16 residues long. Germline V gene data show CDR1 as WNHNN and CDR2 as SYGVQD (reference sequence). The V gene end was trimmed by 3 bases and the J gene end by 0 bases; junction bases not matched to a gene: 6. This chain's CDR3 is CASSDGGRGSTDTQYF. In nucleotides, the CDR3 is TGCGCCAGCAGTGACGGCGGGAGAGGAAGCACAGATACGCAGTATTTT.

This clone was picked up a small number of times. The chain employs TRBV27 and TRBJ1-1; D gene ambiguous. V was trimmed by 3 bases and J by 5 bases, leaving 10 bases between them. CDR1 is MNHEY and CDR2 is SMNVEV in the germline V gene (reference sequence). The CDR3 runs 13 residues. CDR3 amino acids: CASSFKKGTEAFF. CDR3 in DNA: TGTGCCAGCAGTTTCAAGAAAGGGACTGAAGCTTTCTTT.

The table lists this clone with a few counts. The chain has TRBV5-1 and TRBJ1-2, with TRBD1 as a possible D gene (5 bases). The CDR3 is 17 amino acids. V was trimmed by 0 bases and J by 4 bases, leaving 19 bases between them. In germline, CDR1 is SGHRS, CDR2 YFSETQ. The CDR3 sequence is CASSLDDKTGGSYGYTF. The CDR3 DNA reads TGCGCCAGCAGCTTGGATGACAAGACGGGGGGTAGCTATGGCTACACCTTC.

The V gene is TRBV14, the J gene TRBJ2-1, with TRBD2 identical over 10 bases. Germline V lookup: CDR1 SGHDN, CDR2 FVKESK. V lost 0 bases to trimming and J lost 4 bases; unmatched junction nucleotides: 0. The CDR3 length is 15 residues. The CDR3 is CASSQEAGGYNEQFF. Written as DNA, the CDR3 is TGTGCCAGCAGCCAAGAAGCGGGAGGGTACAATGAGCAGTTCTTC.

This clone has only a few counts. The chain joins TRBV28 to TRBJ2-1; D possibly corresponds to TRBD1 (5 bases). The V end was cut by 7 bases, the J end by 6 bases, with 16 bases between. The CDR3 is made up of 14 amino acids. Germline-derived CDR1 and CDR2 are MDHEN and SYDVKM. In DNA, the CDR3 is TGTGCCAGCAAAGGGGTCGTCAGCCTCAATGAGCAGTTCTTC. Amino acid sequence: CASKGVVSLNEQFF.

V gene TRBV5-5 combines with J gene TRBJ2-1; TRBD2 agrees at 10 bases. With V trimmed by 4 bases and J by 0 bases, 1 base remained unmatched. The CDR3 covers 15 residues. Germline V gene lookup returns CDR1 SGHKS and CDR2 YYEKEE (reference sequence). The CDR3 bases are TGTGCCAGCAGCCGGACTAGCGGCTCCTACAATGAGCAGTTCTTC. Amino acid sequence: CASSRTSGSYNEQFF.